This T cell receptor (beta chain) was sequenced for a study of graft-versus-host responses after intestinal transplantation. Across the study: Transplants given to recipients were multivisceral, liver-intestinal, or isolated intestinal. General study findings and limits: In patients with graft-donor T cell macrochimerism, allograft graft-versus-host to host-versus-graft clonal ratios were high. Present in recipient marrow, GvH clones included some that appeared first in ileum or blood.

Both intraepithelial and lamina propria lymphocytes were released by processing graft tissue. Sequencing used immunoSEQ multiplex PCR; TCRdb keeps in-frame clones, though not all of them. The profile shows 4,000 to 5,000 clones, over 60% of them singletons. Comment on this clone: Its target is unknown.

Germline lookup yields CDR1 MDHEN and CDR2 SYDVKM. The CDR3 totals 15 residues. V was clipped by 3 bases and J by 3 bases; unmatched bases: 8. This clonotype was sampled from a human patient who received an intestinal transplant, so some T cells may come from the graft donor. The V gene is TRBV28, the J gene TRBJ2-7; TRBD2 aligns across 7 bases. The specimen was ileum tissue, collected about 130 days after intestinal transplantation. The CDR3 nucleotides read TGTGCCAGCAGTTTGGGGGGGTCCCTTAACTACGAGCAGTACTTC. Amino acids: CASSLGGSLNYEQYF.